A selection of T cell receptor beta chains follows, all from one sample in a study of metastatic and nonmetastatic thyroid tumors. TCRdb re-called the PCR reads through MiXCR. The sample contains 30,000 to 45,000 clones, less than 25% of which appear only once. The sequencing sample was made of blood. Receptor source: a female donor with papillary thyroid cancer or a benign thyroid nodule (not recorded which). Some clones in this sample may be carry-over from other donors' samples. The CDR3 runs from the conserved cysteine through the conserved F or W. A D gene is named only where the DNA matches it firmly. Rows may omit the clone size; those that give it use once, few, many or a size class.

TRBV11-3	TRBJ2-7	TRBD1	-	CASSFRGQGARVEQYF	TGTGCCAGCAGCTTCCGCGGACAGGGGGCGAGGGTCGAGCAGTACTTC
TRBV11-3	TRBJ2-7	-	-	CASSLVQTYEQYF	TGTGCCAGCAGCTTAGTTCAGACCTACGAGCAGTACTTC
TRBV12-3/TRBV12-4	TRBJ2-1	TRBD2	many	CASRGTSGTLGEQFF	TGTGCCAGCAGGGGGACTAGCGGGACCCTGGGTGAGCAGTTCTTC
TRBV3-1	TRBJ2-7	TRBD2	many	CASSAASGADYEQYF	TGTGCCAGCAGCGCAGCTAGCGGAGCGGACTACGAGCAGTACTTC
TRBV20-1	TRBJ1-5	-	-	CSARGAGNQPQHF	TGCAGTGCTAGGGGGGCAGGCAATCAGCCCCAGCATTTT
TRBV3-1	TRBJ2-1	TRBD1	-	CASSPTGSENEQFF	TGTGCCAGCAGCCCGACAGGGTCTGAGAATGAGCAGTTCTTC
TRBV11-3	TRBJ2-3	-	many	CASSLDQVDTQYF	TGTGCCAGCAGCTTAGATCAAGTCGATACGCAGTATTTT
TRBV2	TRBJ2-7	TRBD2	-	CASIDPDSGNEHYF	TGTGCCAGCATTGACCCCGATAGCGGGAACGAGCACTACTTC
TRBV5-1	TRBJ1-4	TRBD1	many	CASSVQGDRANEKLFF	TGCGCCAGCAGCGTACAGGGGGATAGGGCTAATGAAAAACTGTTTTTT
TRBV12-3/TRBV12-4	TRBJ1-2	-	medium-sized	CASSFDRKYGYTF	TGTGCCAGCAGTTTCGACAGGAAATATGGCTACACCTTC
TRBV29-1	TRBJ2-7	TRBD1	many	CSVETTGGSSYEQYF	TGCAGCGTTGAAACCACAGGGGGCAGCTCCTACGAGCAGTACTTC
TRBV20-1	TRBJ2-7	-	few	CSARDGRGDEQYF	TGCAGTGCTAGAGATGGGAGAGGGGACGAGCAGTACTTC
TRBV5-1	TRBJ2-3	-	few	CASSLGGDTDTQYF	TGCGCCAGCAGCTTGGGGGGAGACACAGATACGCAGTATTTT
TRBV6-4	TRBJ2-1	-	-	CASSYSVGGADEQFF	TGTGCCAGCAGTTATTCCGTGGGAGGAGCGGATGAGCAGTTCTTC
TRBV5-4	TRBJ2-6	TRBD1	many	CASSLIRGLNTGANVLIF	TGTGCCAGCAGCTTAATTAGGGGGCTTAATACTGGGGCCAACGTCCTGATTTTC
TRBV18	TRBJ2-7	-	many	CASSLQGDPAGEQYF	TGTGCCAGCTCACTACAAGGGGACCCCGCTGGAGAGCAGTACTTC
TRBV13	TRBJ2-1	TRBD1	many	CASSPTQGDPSYNEQFF	TGTGCCAGCAGCCCGACCCAGGGGGACCCCTCCTACAATGAGCAGTTCTTC
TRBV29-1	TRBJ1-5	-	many	CSVVGNNQPQHF	TGCAGCGTTGTGGGGAACAATCAGCCCCAGCATTTT
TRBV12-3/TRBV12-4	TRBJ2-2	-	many	CASGTVGGKNTGELFF	TGTGCCAGCGGTACCGTAGGGGGGAAGAACACCGGGGAGCTGTTTTTT
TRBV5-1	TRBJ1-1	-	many	CASSFGTNTEAFF	TGCGCCAGCAGCTTCGGGACGAACACTGAAGCTTTCTTT
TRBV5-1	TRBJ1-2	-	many	CASSLGGKGDAYGYTF	TGCGCCAGCAGCTTGGGGGGGAAGGGAGACGCCTATGGCTACACCTTC
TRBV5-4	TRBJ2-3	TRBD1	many	CASSGPGQGKDTQYF	TGTGCCAGCAGCGGCCCGGGACAGGGGAAAGATACGCAGTATTTT
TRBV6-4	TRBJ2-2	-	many	CASSDGLNTGELFF	TGTGCCAGCAGTGACGGCCTAAACACCGGGGAGCTGTTTTTT
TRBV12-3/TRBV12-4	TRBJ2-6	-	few	CASSLRGAVTGANFLTF	TGTGCCAGCAGTTTACGGGGGGCGGTAACTGGGGCCAACTTCCTGACTTTC
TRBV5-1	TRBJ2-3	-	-	CASRPRPGSTDTQYF	TGCGCCAGCAGACCACGACCGGGGAGCACAGATACGCAGTATTTT
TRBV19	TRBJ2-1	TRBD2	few	CANSWAGVSSPFF	TGTGCCAATAGTTGGGCGGGAGTAAGTTCGCCGTTCTTC
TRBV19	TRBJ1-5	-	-	CASSTYRESNQPQHF	TGTGCCAGTAGTACCTACAGGGAGAGCAATCAGCCCCAGCATTTT
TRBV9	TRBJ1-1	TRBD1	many	CASSPLAGQGTQAFF	TGTGCCAGCAGCCCACTAGCGGGACAGGGTACCCAAGCTTTCTTT
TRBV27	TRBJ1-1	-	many	CASSRQVMNTEAFF	TGTGCCAGCAGTCGACAGGTGATGAACACTGAAGCTTTCTTT
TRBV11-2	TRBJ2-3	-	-	CASSPRPESDTQYF	TGTGCCAGCAGCCCCCGTCCGGAGTCGGATACGCAGTATTTT
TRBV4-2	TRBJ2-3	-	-	CASSLQLSTDTQYF	TGTGCCAGCAGCCTTCAACTGAGCACAGATACGCAGTATTTT
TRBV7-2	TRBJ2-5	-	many	CASSPRAYQETQYF	TGTGCCAGCAGCCCTAGGGCTTACCAAGAGACCCAGTACTTC
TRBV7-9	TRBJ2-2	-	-	CASSLVLAYGELFF	TGTGCCAGCAGCTTAGTCTTAGCCTACGGGGAGCTGTTTTTT
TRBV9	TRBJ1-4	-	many	CASSVGPATTNEKLFF	TGTGCCAGCAGCGTAGGTCCGGCAACCACTAATGAAAAACTGTTTTTT
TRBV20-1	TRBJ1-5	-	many	CSTGRNNQPQHF	TGCAGCACCGGACGGAACAATCAGCCCCAGCATTTT
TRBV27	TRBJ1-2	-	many	CASSPKQAMSSIGYTF	TGTGCCAGCAGTCCAAAACAGGCCATGTCTTCTATTGGCTACACCTTC
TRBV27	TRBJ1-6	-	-	CASSLLGQNNSPLHF	TGTGCCAGCAGTTTATTAGGACAGAATAATTCACCCCTCCACTTT
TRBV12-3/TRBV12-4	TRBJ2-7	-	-	CASSLWGFEQYF	TGTGCCAGCAGTTTGTGGGGTTTTGAGCAGTACTTC
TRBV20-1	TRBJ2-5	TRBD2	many	CSVPGTSGSQETQYF	TGCAGTGTGCCAGGGACTAGCGGATCCCAAGAGACCCAGTACTTC
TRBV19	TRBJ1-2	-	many	CATHAPAPRDYGYTF	TGTGCCACCCATGCGCCGGCACCTAGGGACTATGGCTACACCTTC
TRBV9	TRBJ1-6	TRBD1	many	CASSVARDRGNSPLHF	TGTGCCAGCAGCGTAGCTAGGGACAGGGGTAATTCACCCCTCCACTTT
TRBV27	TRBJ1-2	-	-	CASSSRDMLLLGYTF	TGTGCCAGCAGTTCCCGGGACATGCTTCTTCTGGGCTACACCTTC
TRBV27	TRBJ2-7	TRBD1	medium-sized	CASSLSGTGTDEQYF	TGTGCCAGCAGTTTATCGGGGACAGGGACGGACGAGCAGTACTTC
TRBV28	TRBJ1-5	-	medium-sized	CASSFGNSNQPQHF	TGTGCCAGCAGTTTTGGAAATAGCAATCAGCCCCAGCATTTT
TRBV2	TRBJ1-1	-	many	CASISGSRTEAFF	TGTGCCAGCATATCAGGTTCGAGGACTGAAGCTTTCTTT
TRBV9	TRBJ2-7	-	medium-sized	CASSPRGGSSSYEQYF	TGTGCCAGCAGCCCTCGAGGAGGGTCTAGCTCCTACGAGCAGTACTTC
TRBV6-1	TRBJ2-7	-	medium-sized	CASKGDSYEQYF	TGTGCCAGCAAGGGGGATTCCTACGAGCAGTACTTC
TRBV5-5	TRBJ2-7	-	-	CASSSLGALNEQYF	TGTGCCAGCAGCTCTTTGGGGGCCTTAAACGAGCAGTACTTC
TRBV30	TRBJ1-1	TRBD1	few	CAWRQGTGRATEAFF	TGTGCCTGGAGGCAAGGGACAGGGAGGGCGACTGAAGCTTTCTTT